This TCR beta chain was captured in a study of blood T cell repertoires in COVID-19. Study overall: Material from acute and convalescent COVID-19 was sourced from the United States, Italy and Spain.

TCRdb keeps only in-frame clones here, not all; method: immunoSEQ multiplex PCR. The data show 90,000 to 95,000 clones, around 88% seen once. Germline lookup yields CDR1 SGDLS and CDR2 YYNGEE. Trimming cost V 0 bases and J 4 bases; bases outside gene matches: 4. The CDR3 is 15 residues long. The sequence was collected from a woman in her 70s with acute or convalescent COVID-19. Specimen: peripheral blood. This sequence joins TRBV9 and TRBJ2-3; 8 nucleotides align to TRBD1. CDR3 amino acids: CASSVADRGSDTQYF. The CDR3 nucleotides are TGTGCCAGCAGCGTAGCCGACAGGGGTTCAGATACGCAGTATTTT.